The source of this T cell receptor (beta chain) is a study of tumor-infiltrating lymphocytes in primary liver carcinoma. Study background: Staged T1-T3 N0M0, the tumors had sizes that ranged from roughly 4 to 10 cm across. Every sample contained roughly 3.65 to 8 million productive TCRbeta reads, and these numbers were similar from one tissue type to another.

The CDR3 length is 13 residues. Germline CDR1 and CDR2: MNHEY and SVGAGI. V shed 5 bases, J shed 6 bases, and the junction held 2 bases outside the gene matches. RNA isolated from unsorted whole blood supplied the blood RNA, with germline DNA also extracted. Among the patients, all had chronic HBV infection and none had been treated. This clonotype has just a few counts. Total RNA amounting to about 520 ng was the source from which TCR beta cDNA was made with a constant-region primer. Generation of the TCR beta libraries relied on three nested multiplex PCR rounds using slightly modified ARM-PCR. The first two PCR rounds, roughly 9 cycles each, used TRBV1-TRBV30 forward primers and a C-beta reverse primer. Each CDR3 protein gets one entry after TCRdb re-called the multiplex PCR reads with MiXCR. The table includes approximately 320,000 distinct CDR3 sequences, 45% to 70% detected once.

This chain connects TRBV6-5 to TRBJ2-1; 9 nucleotides line up with TRBD2. The sequence was obtained from a woman aged 30 to 39 with primary liver carcinoma and hepatitis B virus infection. The sequenced material came from peripheral blood. The CDR3 sequence is CASSTTSGNEQFF. The DNA for the CDR3 is TGTGCCAGCAGTACGACTAGCGGCAATGAGCAGTTCTTC.